This is a list of T cell receptor beta chains from one sample in a study of identical twins. In TCRdb, the 5' RACE reads were re-called with MiXCR into one record per CDR3 protein. The sample consists of approximately 670,000 distinct CDR3 sequences, less than 7% of them appearing once. Sequencing was done on a sample of naive T cells sorted from blood. These receptors were taken from a man younger than 30 in good health. The CDR3 runs from the conserved cysteine through the conserved F or W. A D gene is named only where the DNA matches it firmly. Part of the rows lack a size; the others show once, few, many or a class for expanded clones.

abundance,d_gene,v_gene,j_gene,CDR3nt,CDR3aa
many,TRBD2,TRBV20-1,TRBJ2-2,TGCAGTGCTAGACCTCCTCTGGGACTATTCACCGGGGAGCTGTTTTTT,CSARPPLGLFTGELFF
many,TRBD1,TRBV4-3,TRBJ2-1,TGCGCCAGCAGCCAAGTTGTGACAGGGAACTACAATGAGCAGTTCTTC,CASSQVVTGNYNEQFF
many,TRBD1,TRBV7-2,TRBJ2-3,TGTGCCAGCAGCTCAGGGACAGGGGCAGATACGCAGTATTTT,CASSSGTGADTQYF
many,.,TRBV12-3/TRBV12-4,TRBJ2-1,TGTGCCAGCAGTTTCCCCCCCCAAGAGTACAATGAGCAGTTCTTC,CASSFPPQEYNEQFF
.,TRBD2,TRBV24-1,TRBJ2-3,TGTGCCACCAGTCGGGAGGCGGCAAGCGCAGATACGCAGTATTTT,CATSREAASADTQYF
many,.,TRBV28,TRBJ2-5,TGTGCCAGCAGTCCTTACGGAACGGGCAGGTCGGGAGAGACCCAGTACTTC,CASSPYGTGRSGETQYF
.,.,TRBV29-1,TRBJ2-2,TGCAGCGTTGCTAAGGCGGGGTCGAACACCGGGGAGCTGTTTTTT,CSVAKAGSNTGELFF
many,.,TRBV4-3,TRBJ2-6,TGCGCCAGCAGCCCCGAGGGGGGCTCTGGGGCCAACGTCCTGACTTTC,CASSPEGGSGANVLTF
many,.,TRBV2,TRBJ1-5,TGTGCCAGCAGTGAAAAAGGGAGAGGGTTTCGTCAGCCCCAGCATTTT,CASSEKGRGFRQPQHF
few,TRBD2,TRBV20-1,TRBJ2-1,TGCAGTGCTATAAGTAGGACTAGGCCAAACAATGAGCAGTTCTTC,CSAISRTRPNNEQFF
many,TRBD2,TRBV20-1,TRBJ2-1,TGCAGTGCCAACCCCTGGGCGGGAGAGTCCTACAATGAGCAGTTCTTC,CSANPWAGESYNEQFF
many,.,TRBV25-1,TRBJ2-3,TGTGCCAGCAGTGACAGCACAGATACGCAGTATTTT,CASSDSTDTQYF
few,.,TRBV7-9,TRBJ1-1,TGTGCCAGCAGACCGACAGTGAATGAAGCTTTCTTT,CASRPTVNEAFF
many,.,TRBV28,TRBJ2-7,TGTGCCAGTAAGACTAGTTTCCTCTCCTACGAGCAGTACTTC,CASKTSFLSYEQYF
.,.,TRBV2,TRBJ2-5,TGTGCCAGCAGCGGGGGACCCTCCGTTCAAGAGACCCAGTACTTC,CASSGGPSVQETQYF
.,.,TRBV7-9,TRBJ1-1,TGTGCCAGCAGCTTAGCGGGGAGGGGCACTGAAGCTTTCTTT,CASSLAGRGTEAFF
many,.,TRBV10-1,TRBJ2-3,TGCGCCAGCAGTGATTTCACAGATACGCAGTATTTT,CASSDFTDTQYF
.,.,TRBV14,TRBJ1-5,TGTGCCAGCAGCCAAGGGGGGGTAGGGGGTTATCAGCCCCAGCATTTT,CASSQGGVGGYQPQHF
many,TRBD1,TRBV20-1,TRBJ2-5,TGCAGTGCTGGGACAGGTGTCCAAGAGACCCAGTACTTC,CSAGTGVQETQYF
many,.,TRBV7-2,TRBJ2-2,TGTGCCAGCAGCTTAGGGGGGCAGGCGAACACCGGGGAGCTGTTTTTT,CASSLGGQANTGELFF
.,.,TRBV24-1,TRBJ2-1,TGTGCCACCAGTGAAGCTGTTGGATACAATGAGCAGTTCTTC,CATSEAVGYNEQFF
many,.,TRBV29-1,TRBJ2-1,TGCAGCGTTGAAAGCAATGAGCAGTTCTTC,CSVESNEQFF
.,TRBD1,TRBV5-1,TRBJ2-7,TGCGCCAGCAGCTACCGGACAGGGGGCAACGACGAGCAGTACTTC,CASSYRTGGNDEQYF
many,.,TRBV28,TRBJ1-2,TGTGCCAGCAGTCCCCGGACAGTCTGGGGCTACACCTTC,CASSPRTVWGYTF
many,.,TRBV25-1,TRBJ2-2,TGTGCCAGCAGTGGACAAAACACCGGGGAGCTGTTTTTT,CASSGQNTGELFF
many,.,TRBV20-1,TRBJ2-7,TGCAGTGCTAGCCTGGTGGGAGTCACCGAGCAGTACTTC,CSASLVGVTEQYF
once,TRBD1,TRBV5-4,TRBJ1-2,TGTGCCAGCAGCACCCAGGCCGGACAGGTTACCGGCTACACCTTC,CASSTQAGQVTGYTF
few,.,TRBV11-1,TRBJ2-3,TGTGCCAGCAGCTTAGCCAGTTCGGAGGGTATCTCCACAGATACGCAGTATTTT,CASSLASSEGISTDTQYF
.,.,TRBV6-5,TRBJ2-7,TGTGCCAGCAGTTTCAGGGAATCCTACGAGCAGTACTTC,CASSFRESYEQYF
few,TRBD2,TRBV2,TRBJ2-1,TGTGCCAGCTGGACTAGCGCCAATGAGCAGTTCTTC,CASWTSANEQFF
many,TRBD2,TRBV20-1,TRBJ2-7,TGCAGTGCTAGAGGGTGGCTAGCGGTTGACGAGCAGTACTTC,CSARGWLAVDEQYF
few,.,TRBV6-5,TRBJ1-5,TGTGCCAGCAGTTATTCGGGGGCGGGAAATCAGCCCCAGCATTTT,CASSYSGAGNQPQHF
.,TRBD1,TRBV20-1,TRBJ2-7,TGCAGGGCTGGGACAGAATCCTACGAGCAGTACTTC,CRAGTESYEQYF
many,.,TRBV7-9,TRBJ2-3,TGTGCCAGCAGCACAAGCGCAAACACAGATACGCAGTATTTT,CASSTSANTDTQYF
.,.,TRBV7-3,TRBJ2-7,TGTGCCAGCAGTGATGACCCCTCTAGGGGGGAGCAGTACTTC,CASSDDPSRGEQYF
.,TRBD1,TRBV5-4,TRBJ1-1,TGTGCCAGCAGCGGACCCCGGGACAGGGCGAACACTGAAGCTTTCTTT,CASSGPRDRANTEAFF
.,.,TRBV4-3,TRBJ2-2,TGCGCCAGCAGCCAAGAGAGTAGCCTAGCGTTATACACCAGGGAGCTGTTTTTT,CASSQESSLALYTRELFF
many,TRBD2,TRBV6-1,TRBJ2-4,TGTGCCAGCAGCACGACCGGGGGGAACATTCAGTACTTC,CASSTTGGNIQYF
many,.,TRBV7-9,TRBJ2-3,TGTGCCAGCAGCTCGGCGGGGCGGGGCATAACGCAGTATTTT,CASSSAGRGITQYF
many,.,TRBV20-1,TRBJ2-1,TGCAGTGCGGGACTTCACAATGAGCAGTTCTTC,CSAGLHNEQFF
many,.,TRBV28,TRBJ2-1,TGTGCCAGCAGTGGACAGTTGAGCTCCTACAATGAGCAGTTCTTC,CASSGQLSSYNEQFF
.,.,TRBV28,TRBJ2-2,TGTGCCAGCACCAGGGGCAGGGGGCTGTTTTTT,CASTRGRGLFF
few,.,TRBV7-9,TRBJ2-4,TGTGCCAGCAGCTTAGGACGGGGGCCCAAAAACATTCAGTACTTC,CASSLGRGPKNIQYF
many,.,TRBV7-2,TRBJ2-7,TGTGCCAGCAGCATTCGGGGCCAAGCCTACGAGCAGTACTTC,CASSIRGQAYEQYF
many,TRBD2,TRBV18,TRBJ2-3,TGTGCCAGCTCACCCCCCACTAGCGGCCCGGGGGATACGCAGTATTTT,CASSPPTSGPGDTQYF
many,.,TRBV5-6,TRBJ2-5,TGTGCCAGCAGCTGGGACGGAATAAAAGAGACCCAGTACTTC,CASSWDGIKETQYF
many,.,TRBV28,TRBJ1-5,TGTGCCAGCAGTTTGGTCACGGACGGCCGATTGCGCAATCAGCCCCAGCATTTT,CASSLVTDGRLRNQPQHF
many,.,TRBV20-1,TRBJ2-3,TGCAGTGCTCCGACGGGCGGGACTCCTTCCACAGATACGCAGTATTTT,CSAPTGGTPSTDTQYF
many,.,TRBV5-1,TRBJ2-1,TGCGCCAGCAGCTTGGGGAAGGGACCTCCTTTGTTCTTC,CASSLGKGPPLFF
few,.,TRBV5-1,TRBJ2-5,TGCGCCAGCAGCCACTCATCCCGGGAGACCCAGTACTTC,CASSHSSRETQYF
.,.,TRBV27,TRBJ1-6,TGTGCCAGCAGTTTAGTAGGGGAGCGGTCACCCCTCCACTTT,CASSLVGERSPLHF
many,TRBD1,TRBV5-1,TRBJ2-1,TGCGCCAGCAGCTTGGAGGGACAGACCACGGGCAATGAGCAGTTCTTC,CASSLEGQTTGNEQFF
.,.,TRBV11-2,TRBJ2-2,TGTGCCAGCAGCTTAGTAGCGAGTACAGGAGCAGCCGGCGGGGAGCTGTTTTTT,CASSLVASTGAAGGELFF
many,.,TRBV5-5,TRBJ1-1,TGTGCCAGCAGCTTACACGACGGTGTGAACACTGAAGCTTTCTTT,CASSLHDGVNTEAFF
many,.,TRBV5-1,TRBJ1-1,TGCGCCAGCAGCGCTCAGGGGAACACTGAAGCTTTCTTT,CASSAQGNTEAFF
many,.,TRBV20-1,TRBJ1-3,TGCAGTGCTAGAGTCCGGGGAAACACCATATATTTT,CSARVRGNTIYF
many,.,TRBV10-3,TRBJ2-1,TGTGCCATCAGCCCCGGCAGCAGGTCTGGCAATGAGCAGTTCTTC,CAISPGSRSGNEQFF
few,.,TRBV6-2/TRBV6-3,TRBJ2-1,TGTGCCAGCAGTTACATCAGCCCGGGAGAACAGTTCTTC,CASSYISPGEQFF
.,.,TRBV7-9,TRBJ2-5,TGTGCCAGCAGCTTTCCCCCTCTAGGACGAAGACAAGAGACCCAGTACTTC,CASSFPPLGRRQETQYF